This T cell receptor (beta chain) was captured by sequencing in a study of radiotherapy plus CTLA-4 blockade in lung cancer. CTLA-4 blockade using ipilimumab, together with focal radiation, was received by patients with chemo-refractory metastatic non-small-cell lung cancer. The study's findings and limits: Subsequent to radiotherapy plus ipilimumab, tumor-derived TCR clones underwent expansion in blood.

The CDR3 length is 13 residues. V shed 5 bases and J shed 4 bases, with 11 bases lying between them. From germline, CDR1 is LNHDA and CDR2 SQIVND (reference sequence). Produced via immunoSEQ multiplex PCR; TCRdb's table is partial and in-frame only. The data show over 100,000 clones, roughly 86% seen once. Concerning this clone: Its antigen is as yet unknown.

The receptor was derived from a human donor with non-small cell lung cancer that progressed on radiotherapy plus ipilimumab. Some clones in this sample may be carry-over from other donors' samples. This chain links TRBV19 with TRBJ1-2, with unresolved D. The starting material was peripheral blood, obtained from a patient treated with radiotherapy plus ipilimumab. This chain's CDR3 is CASSSRNRYGYTF. The CDR3 DNA is TGTGCCAGTAGTTCTCGGAATCGCTATGGCTACACCTTC.